This TCR beta chain was obtained from a study of blood T cell repertoires in COVID-19. Study-level background: From the United States, Italy and Spain came samples of acute and convalescent COVID-19.

Clones were sequenced by immunoSEQ multiplex PCR, and TCRdb holds only the in-frame ones, with some missing. The sample holds under 250,000 clones, over 80% seen once. V shed 2 bases, J shed 3 bases, and the junction held 8 bases outside the gene matches. The germline V gene encodes CDR1 SGHDT and CDR2 YYEEEE. The CDR3 consists of 16 residues. The count of this clone is one. The clonotype comes from a woman aged 65 to 85 with active or convalescent COVID-19. The V call is TRBV5-6, the J call TRBJ2-3; 8 bases match TRBD2. Sequencing input: peripheral blood. CDR3 bases: TGTGCCAGCAGCTTAGTTAGCGGGGCCCTAACAGATACGCAGTATTTT. Translating gives CASSLVSGALTDTQYF.